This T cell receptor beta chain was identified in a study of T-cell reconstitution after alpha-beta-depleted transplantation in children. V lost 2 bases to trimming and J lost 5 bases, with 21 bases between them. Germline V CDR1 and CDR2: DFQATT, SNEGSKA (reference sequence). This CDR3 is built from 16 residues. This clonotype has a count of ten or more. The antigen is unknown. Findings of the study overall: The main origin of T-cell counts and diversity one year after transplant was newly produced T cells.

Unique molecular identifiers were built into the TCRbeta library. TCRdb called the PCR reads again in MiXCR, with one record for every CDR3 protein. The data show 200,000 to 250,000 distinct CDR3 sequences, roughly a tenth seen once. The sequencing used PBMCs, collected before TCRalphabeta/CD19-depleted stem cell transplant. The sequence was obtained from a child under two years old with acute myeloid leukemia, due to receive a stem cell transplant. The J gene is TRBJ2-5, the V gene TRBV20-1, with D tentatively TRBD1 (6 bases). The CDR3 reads CSARSAGADLWETQYF. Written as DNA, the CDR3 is TGCAGTGCTAGATCAGCAGGGGCCGACTTATGGGAGACCCAGTACTTC.